A single TCR beta chain is shown here with its context. The entry originates in a study of blood T cell repertoires in COVID-19. Study details: Acute and convalescent COVID-19 samples came from the United States, Italy and Spain. T cells, B-cell-depleted T cells, or PBMCs provided the cDNA or gDNA that served as material.

CDR1 and CDR2 from the germline V gene are SGHTA and FQGNSA. V lost 5 bases to trimming and J lost 9 bases, with 17 bases between them. This CDR3 spans 15 amino acids. How the authors handled the data: Nucleated cell counts were estimated from reference gene primer amplification. Clones were read by immunoSEQ multiplex PCR, and TCRdb kept only the in-frame ones, dropping some. That table gives V, J and clone size, and the DNA gave D and trimming. The data show 99,000 or so clones, with 87% seen just once and roughly 15% held by the top ten. The chain carries TRBV7-2 and TRBJ1-6; a weak D match, TRBD1 (6 bases). This sequence originates from a man aged 45 to 65 with acute or convalescent COVID-19. The specimen sequenced was peripheral blood. The CDR3 nucleotides read TGTGCCAGCAGCCTCAGACAGGATGCCAGTTCACCCCTCCACTTT. This codes for CASSLRQDASSPLHF.